Reported below is one T cell receptor beta chain. Its antigen is still unknown. The data belong to a study of cytomegalovirus exposure and HLA in healthy donors. Study in general: Among the 350 to 400 donors who were genotyped, about 80% fell in the genetic ancestry cluster that is associated with self-reported Caucasian donors.

Findings and limits, study-wide: Common viral pathogens seemed, in a later analysis, to connect with several of the most significant clusters.

The V end was cut by 6 bases, the J end by 1 base, with 13 bases between. Germline CDR1 reads KGHSH; CDR2 reads LQKENI. This CDR3 region has 15 residues. The PCR contained 60 Vbeta and 13 Jbeta primers. The assay was immunoSEQ multiplex PCR, and TCRdb's table has in-frame clones only and misses some. The sample consists of approximately 140,000 clones, approximately 80% of them appearing once. This chain uses TRBV18 with TRBJ1-5, with TRBD1 as a possible D gene (5 bases). Specimen: PBMCs. The sequence was obtained from a woman in her forties in good health and CMV-seronegative. CDR3 protein: CASSPGGLSNQPQHF. The CDR3 DNA reads as TGTGCCAGCTCGCCCGGGGGATTGAGCAATCAGCCCCAGCATTTT.